Each of the 21 T cell receptor beta chains below was sequenced from the same sample in a study of T cell clonality in common variable immunodeficiency. Study findings and constraints: Fewer deletions and N-nucleotide insertions were reportedly seen in common variable immunodeficiency TCR beta sequences.

Using immunoSEQ multiplex PCR, the repertoire was profiled, and TCRdb retains in-frame clones only, with some absent. The sample shows about 26,000 clones, none of them appearing just once. Antigen specificity for these receptors is unknown. The sample was peripheral blood mononuclear cells. These receptors all come from a human donor with common variable immunodeficiency.

The sample holds many counts of this clone. The read is 3 residues too short to cover the CDR3 end, so that end is filled in from the germline J gene. The V gene is TRBV2, the J gene TRBJ1-2; TRBD1 is a possible D gene (6 bases). Germline V gives CDR1 SNHLY, CDR2 FYNNEI. This CDR3 is built from 12 residues. The V end lost 10 bases, the J end lost 4 bases, and 13 bases lay between the germline ends. The CDR3 loop is CAILDRFYGYTF. The part of the CDR3 DNA that was read is TGTGCCATCTTAGACAGGTTCTATGGC.

Ten or more counts support this clone. The observed sequence ends 3 residues before the CDR3 terminus, with the missing tail filled in from the germline J gene. The V and J genes are TRBV20-1 and TRBJ2-5, with TRBD2 as a possible D gene (7 bases). This CDR3 has 12 amino acids. Per the germline V gene, CDR1 is DFQATT and CDR2 is SNEGSKA (reference sequence). With 6 bases removed from V and 3 bases from J, the gap between germline ends came to 11 bases. CDR3 in amino acids: CSALGGEETQYF. CDR3 DNA, as far as it was read: TGCAGTGCCCTAGGGGGGGAAGAGACC.

The sample holds many counts of this clone. The read ends 3 residues before the CDR3 terminus; that terminus is restored from the germline J gene. This rearrangement joins TRBV20-1 to TRBJ1-2; the match to TRBD1 covers 7 bases. Looked up from germline, CDR1 is DFQATT and CDR2 is SNEGSKA (reference sequence). This CDR3 comprises 12 residues. V dropped 6 bases and J dropped 3; count of bases not matched to a gene: 4. The CDR3 here is CSAPTGYYGYTF. The sequenced CDR3 bases are TGCAGTGCGCCGACAGGGTACTATGGC.

This clone was seen more than once but under ten times. Coverage ceases 3 residues before the CDR3 finishes, and the germline J gene fills in the end. The V gene is TRBV5-1, the J gene TRBJ1-6; a weak D match, TRBD1 (6 bases). Germline V CDR1 and CDR2: SGHRS, YFSETQ. The V gene lost 2 bases and the J gene lost 10 bases, with 25 bases spanning the gap. The CDR3 is 18 residues long. Incomplete CDR3 DNA: TGCGCCAGCAGCTTCTCAAGATTACAGGGAGGAGGGAAGTCACCC. It codes for CASSFSRLQGGGKSP. The CDR3, in full, reads CASSFSRLQGGGKSPLHF.

This clone is medium-sized by share. The read finishes 3 residues shy of the CDR3 end, and the germline J gene is used to complete it. This rearrangement joins TRBV19 to TRBJ2-6; the D gene is possibly TRBD1 (6 bases). Trimming removed 7 bases from V and 2 bases from J, with 12 bases in between. This CDR3 has 15 amino acids. From germline, CDR1 is LNHDA and CDR2 SQIVND (reference sequence). The sequenced part of the CDR3 DNA is TGTGCCAGTATCCAGACAGGAACTGGGGCCAACGTC. It encodes CASIQTGTGANV. The entire CDR3 protein reads CASIQTGTGANVLTF.

This clone appeared many times. The read ends 3 residues shy of where the CDR3 ends; the end is completed using the germline J gene. The gene calls are TRBV19 and TRBJ2-2; possibly TRBD1 for D (6 bases). With 6 bases removed from V and 0 bases from J, the gap between germline ends came to 11 bases. CDR3 length equals 15 residues. CDR1 and CDR2 (germline): LNHDA, SQIVND (reference sequence). The CDR3 protein is CASSVDSSNTGELFF. CDR3 bases read: TGTGCCAGTAGCGTGGACAGCTCGAACACCGGGGAG.

Points on this clone: The CDR3 end is not reached by the read, which stops 3 residues before it; the germline J gene fills it in. This rearrangement joins TRBV10-3 to TRBJ2-5; maybe TRBD2 (5 bases). Trimming pared 5 bases from V and 3 bases from J, leaving 10 bases between. This CDR3 is built from 13 residues. Looked up from germline, CDR1 is ENHRY and CDR2 is SYGVKD. The CDR3 spells CAISSRGEETQYF. The CDR3 bases that were read are TGTGCCATCAGTTCCCGGGGAGAAGAGACC.

Turning to this clone: The read ends 3 residues before the CDR3 terminus; that terminus is restored from the germline J gene. The V call is TRBV20-1, the J call TRBJ2-5, with 8 bases identical to TRBD2. The CDR3 is made up of 18 amino acids. The germline V gene encodes CDR1 DFQATT and CDR2 SNEGSKA (reference sequence). The V segment lost 0 bases and the J segment 0 bases; nucleotides outside the gene matches: 12. The CDR3 bases that were read are TGCAGTGCTAGAGATCTCCGGGCTAGCGGGCCGTACCAAGAGACC. Encoded protein: CSARDLRASGPYQET. The full CDR3 protein is CSARDLRASGPYQETQYF.

This clone was seen ten or more times. The read stops 3 residues short of the end of the CDR3; the missing end is completed from the germline J gene. The chain links TRBV30 to TRBJ1-2; D is possibly TRBD1 (6 bases). Germline CDR1 and CDR2: GTSNPN and SVGIG (reference sequence). The CDR3 sequence is 12 residues long. The germline V and J ends were trimmed by 4 bases and 7 bases, with 13 bases remaining between them. The sequenced CDR3 bases are TGTGCCTGGACTGGGACAAGGAGTGGC. Translation: CAWTGTRSG. The complete CDR3 reads CAWTGTRSGYTF.

This clone has at least ten counts. The CDR3 goes on 3 residues after the read ends, and that part is filled in from the germline J gene. V usage is TRBV7-9 and J usage is TRBJ2-2; possibly TRBD1 for D (6 bases). Germline CDR1 and CDR2: SEHNR and FQNEAQ (reference sequence). The germline V and J ends were trimmed by 6 bases and 0 bases, with 8 bases remaining between them. This CDR3 has 14 residues. Partial CDR3 DNA: TGTGCCAGCAGGGGGGCTTCGAACACCGGGGAG. Translating it yields CASRGASNTGE. The entire CDR3 reads CASRGASNTGELFF.

This clone was found a few times. The read is 3 residues too short to cover the CDR3 end, so that end is filled in from the germline J gene. The chain combines TRBV7-2 with TRBJ2-2; tentative D call: TRBD1 (6 bases). Trimming cost V 6 bases and J 5 bases, with 16 bases left between them. The germline V gene encodes CDR1 SGHTA and CDR2 FQGNSA. The CDR3 contains 15 residues. CDR3 amino acids: CASSFKGQGTGELFF. The covered CDR3 bases are TGTGCCAGCAGTTTCAAAGGGCAGGGGACCGGGGAG. Supplemented by reference TRBV7-2 and TRBJ2-2, the full variable domain reads GAGVSQSPSNKVTEKGKDVELRCDPISGHTALYWYRQSLGQGLEFLIYFQGNSAPDKSGLPSDRFSAERTGGSVSTLTIQRTQQEDSAVYLCASSFKGQGTGELFFGEGSRLTVL.

Turning to this clone: Coverage ceases 3 residues before the CDR3 finishes, and the germline J gene fills in the end. This chain uses TRBV18 with TRBJ2-1; 8 bases align to TRBD1. The CDR3 has 14 amino acids. Germline V gives CDR1 KGHSH, CDR2 LQKENI. Trimming cost V 3 bases and J 7 bases; bases outside gene matches: 5. CDR3 DNA, as far as it was read: TGTGCCAGCTCACCCGGACAGGGTTCGAATGAG. Its translation: CASSPGQGSNE. The complete CDR3 sequence is CASSPGQGSNEQFF.

Many counts were recorded for this clone. The covered CDR3 bases are TGTGCCAGCTCCTTAGGGACAGGGGACACAGATACG. Encoded protein: CASSLGTGDTDT. The whole CDR3 sequence is CASSLGTGDTDTQYF. This chain connects TRBV6-4 to TRBJ2-3; TRBD1 aligns across 10 bases. The CDR3 extends 3 residues past the end of the read, so its final part is completed from the germline J gene. The CDR3 contains 15 residues. V lost 8 bases, J lost 2 bases, and 7 bases stayed unmatched. Looked up from germline, CDR1 is MRHNA and CDR2 is SNTAGT.

Many counts were recorded for this clone. The CDR3 is cut off 3 residues early in the read; its end comes from the germline J gene. The rearrangement joins TRBV30 to TRBJ2-7; 10 positions match TRBD2. There are 15 residues in the CDR3. The V gene's germline CDR1 is GTSNPN and CDR2 SVGIG (reference sequence). With V trimmed by 4 bases and J by 0 bases, 6 bases remained unmatched. The CDR3 protein is CAWKTAGGPSYEQYF. The sequenced CDR3 bases are TGTGCCTGGAAGACAGCGGGAGGGCCCTCCTACGAG.

This clone was seen many times. The read gets to within 3 residues of the CDR3 end, and the germline J gene fills in the rest. The chain carries TRBV20-1 and TRBJ2-1; D unclear. The V and J ends lost 1 base and 9 bases respectively, with 13 bases between them. The V gene's germline CDR1 is DFQATT and CDR2 SNEGSKA (reference sequence). The CDR3 has 13 residues. The part of the CDR3 DNA that was read is TGCAGTGCTAGAGGCTTGAACACGGGTGAG. Encoded protein: CSARGLNTGE. The complete CDR3 reads CSARGLNTGEQFF.

The table lists this clone with many counts. The CDR3 goes on 3 residues after the read ends, and that part is filled in from the germline J gene. The rearrangement joins TRBV7-9 to TRBJ2-3, with TRBD2 matching over 7 bases. The germline V gene has CDR1 SEHNR and CDR2 FQNEAQ (reference sequence). V shed 1 base, J shed 2 bases, and the junction held 3 bases outside the gene matches. This CDR3 is built from 15 residues. The part of the CDR3 DNA that was read is TGTGCCAGCAGCTTAGTTAGCGGGCCCACAGATACG. Its protein is CASSLVSGPTDT. The entire CDR3 protein reads CASSLVSGPTDTQYF.

Ten or more counts support this clone. The read halts 3 residues ahead of the CDR3 end, with the missing end drawn from the germline J gene. This chain joins TRBV29-1 and TRBJ1-2; 8 nucleotides align to TRBD1. The CDR3 has 12 amino acids. V was pared by 6 bases and J by 7 bases, with 7 bases of the junction left unmatched. Germline V CDR1 and CDR2: SQVTM, ANQGSEA. CDR3 protein: CSVKQGEAGYTF. Partial CDR3 DNA: TGCAGCGTGAAACAGGGGGAGGCTGGC. Full variable domain (outside the CDR3, taken from reference TRBV29-1 and TRBJ1-2): SAVISQKPSRDICQRGTSLTIQCQVDSQVTMMFWYRQQPGQSLTLIATANQGSEATYESGFVIDKFPISRPNLTFSTLTVSNMSPEDSSIYLCSVKQGEAGYTFGSGTRLTVV.

With respect to this clone: Read coverage stops 3 residues before the CDR3 terminus; the germline J gene supplies the remainder. Other DNA sequences of this sample code for an identical CDR3. The genes are TRBV18 and TRBJ2-7; D is possibly TRBD1 (5 bases). The CDR3 runs to 13 residues. The germline CDR1 and CDR2 sequences are KGHSH and LQKENI. The part of the CDR3 DNA that was read is TGTTCCATCACACCAAATGGGGCATACGAG. It is translated as CSITPNGAYE. The full CDR3 is CSITPNGAYEQYF.

This clone has a count of ten or more. The read ends 3 residues before the CDR3 terminus; that terminus is restored from the germline J gene. This same CDR3 is encoded by further DNA sequences in the sample. This rearrangement joins TRBV23-1 to TRBJ2-7; 7 bases agree with TRBD1. TRBV23-1 is treated as an ORF (open reading frame) with a function not yet certain. The V segment lost 2 bases and the J segment 4 bases; nucleotides outside the gene matches: 8. The CDR3 extends over 15 amino acids. CDR3 bases read: TGCGCCAGCAGTCAACCAGACAGGGATGTTTACGAG. This gives the protein CASSQPDRDVYE. The entire CDR3 reads CASSQPDRDVYEQYF.

This clone was observed many times. With the read ending 3 residues before the CDR3 end, the germline J gene is used to fill in that end. The V gene is TRBV19, the J gene TRBJ2-2, with D tentatively TRBD2 (5 bases). The CDR3 consists of 14 residues. V was cut by 8 bases and J by 1 base, with 11 bases left in between. Germline CDR1 reads LNHDA; CDR2 reads SQIVND (reference sequence). The CDR3 loop is CASQRGRNTGELFF. The sequenced part of the CDR3 DNA is TGTGCCAGTCAACGGGGTAGGAACACCGGGGAG.

This clone was found a few times. CDR3 sequence: CASSSGGSGQPQHF. Incomplete CDR3 DNA: TGTGCCAGCAGCTCAGGGGGCTCAGGACAGCCC. The chain employs TRBV5-6 and TRBJ1-5; 8 bases agree with TRBD1. The read stops 3 residues short of the end of the CDR3; the missing end is completed from the germline J gene. There are 14 residues in the CDR3. J gave up 7 bases and V 3 bases, and 6 bases lay outside the gene matches. Germline loops: CDR1 SGHDT, CDR2 YYEEEE.